The 25 T cell receptor beta chains given below trace back to one sample, sequenced in a study of CD8+ T cells in alopecia areata. Stated treatment: oral pan-JAK inhibitor, 5-10 mg twice daily. Isolated RNA was reverse transcribed into cDNA used as the sequencing template. Assay: immunoSEQ multiplex PCR; the TCRdb copy retains only in-frame clones and omits some. The table lists 200,000 to 250,000 clones, around two fifths of them singletons. Here the sequenced sample was CD4+ T cells sorted from blood, taken between weeks 30 and 35, from a patient treated with tofacitinib. These receptors came from a human donor with alopecia areata.

The rearrangement uses TRBV7-7 and TRBJ1-1; no reliable D call. V was pared by 2 bases and J by 2 bases, with 6 bases between. Per germline, CDR1 SSHAT and CDR2 FNYEAQ (reference sequence). This CDR3 region has 13 residues. In DNA, the CDR3 is TGTGCCAGCAGCTTAACGGAAAACACTGAAGCTTTCTTT. Protein: CASSLTENTEAFF.

This clone was detected only a few times. The V call is TRBV15, the J call TRBJ1-1; D is perhaps TRBD1 (6 bases). The CDR3 runs 17 residues. Trimming cost V 0 bases and J 2 bases, with 16 bases left between them. Germline lookup yields CDR1 LNHNV and CDR2 YYDKDF (reference sequence). The CDR3 spells CATSRDGVGGINTEAFF. The CDR3 nucleotides read TGTGCCACCAGCAGAGATGGCGTAGGGGGGATTAACACTGAAGCTTTCTTT.

The chain links TRBV27 to TRBJ1-2; 8 bases fit TRBD1. CDR1 MNHEY and CDR2 SMNVEV come from the germline V gene (reference sequence). V shed 1 base and J 13 bases; nucleotides not matched to a gene: 17. The CDR3 has 16 residues. This CDR3 is CASSLFPIPGQERCTF. The CDR3 DNA sequence: TGTGCCAGCAGTTTATTCCCAATACCGGGACAGGAAAGATGCACCTTC.

On this clone itself: At one of its ends the junction is not consistent with the germline gene, which may arise from a read error. This chain connects TRBV4-2 to TRBJ2-7, with D possibly TRBD1 on 5 matching bases. The CDR3 consists of 10 residues. Looked up from germline, CDR1 is LGHNA and CDR2 is YNFKEQ. This chain's CDR3 is CASSHRARHF. The CDR3 DNA reads as TGTGCCAGCAGCCACAGGGCCAGGCACTTC.

The V and J genes are TRBV4-2 and TRBJ1-3, with D perhaps TRBD1 (5 bases). V lost 2 bases and J lost 2, with 13 bases in between. This CDR3 is built from 16 residues. CDR1 is LGHNA and CDR2 is YNFKEQ in the germline V gene. CDR3 sequence (DNA): TGTGCCAGCAGCCAATCCAGGGAAGGGCCTGGAAACACCATATATTTT. Protein sequence: CASSQSREGPGNTIYF.

CDR3 residues: CAWSRGTGKYEQYF. The CDR3 DNA reads as TGTGCCTGGAGTCGAGGGACAGGCAAATACGAGCAGTACTTC. The chain couples TRBV30 to TRBJ2-7, with 8 bases identical to TRBD1. The CDR3 sequence is 14 residues long. V lost 2 bases to trimming and J lost 4 bases; unmatched junction nucleotides: 7. Looked up from germline, CDR1 is GTSNPN and CDR2 is SVGIG (reference sequence).

V and J are TRBV30 and TRBJ1-2; TRBD1 is a possible D gene (6 bases). The CDR3 spans 14 residues. Trimming pared 8 bases from V and 9 bases from J, leaving 25 bases between. CDR1 GTSNPN and CDR2 SVGIG come from the germline V gene (reference sequence). CDR3 in DNA: TGTGCCCACTGGATAAGAGGGGGGAGAGGGAGCTACACCTTC. This sequence encodes CAHWIRGGRGSYTF.

This clone was seen a handful of times. This sequence joins TRBV9 and TRBJ2-3, with unresolved D. This CDR3 is 14 amino acids long. From germline, CDR1 is SGDLS and CDR2 YYNGEE. V was trimmed by 1 base and J by 0 bases, leaving 6 bases between them. CDR3 in DNA: TGTGCCAGCAGCGTAAGCTGGAGCACAGATACGCAGTATTTT. It codes for CASSVSWSTDTQYF.

The chain carries TRBV19 and TRBJ2-2; D remains unclear. Per germline, CDR1 LNHDA and CDR2 SQIVND (reference sequence). Trimming took 2 bases from V and 3 from J, leaving 22 bases between them. The CDR3 is 19 residues long. The DNA of the CDR3 is TGTGCCAGTAGTATATCTCTCCGGCTAAGTAATAGGGACACCGGGGAGCTGTTTTTT. Its translation: CASSISLRLSNRDTGELFF.

This chain links TRBV6-1 with TRBJ1-5; 7 nucleotides match TRBD1. Per germline, CDR1 MNHNS and CDR2 SASEGT. The V segment lost 4 bases and the J segment 1 base; nucleotides outside the gene matches: 10. The CDR3 loop spans 17 amino acids. CDR3 region: CASSGQGRAGSNQPQHF. In DNA, the CDR3 is TGTGCCAGCAGTGGACAGGGACGGGCGGGAAGCAATCAGCCCCAGCATTTT.

The rearrangement uses TRBV19 and TRBJ2-4; D unresolved. The germline V gene has CDR1 LNHDA and CDR2 SQIVND (reference sequence). The V and J ends lost 5 bases and 8 bases respectively, with 10 bases between them. The CDR3 has 12 residues. The CDR3 loop is CASSSRGHIQYF. CDR3 in DNA: TGTGCCAGTAGTTCTAGAGGTCACATTCAGTACTTC.

This clone occurred a few times. The chain links TRBV7-9 to TRBJ1-1, with 7 bases lining up with TRBD1. Germline V gene lookup returns CDR1 SEHNR and CDR2 FQNEAQ (reference sequence). V trimming: 0 bases; J trimming: 1 base; junction bases outside the gene matches: 8. CDR3 length equals 17 residues. The CDR3 DNA is TGTGCCAGCAGCTTAGCGCTGGCAGGGGGAGCGAACACTGAAGCTTTCTTT. Amino acids: CASSLALAGGANTEAFF.

This clone appeared a few times. The chain uses TRBV29-1 and TRBJ2-6, with a possible D match to TRBD2 (6 bases). Trimming shortened V by 7 bases and J by 1 base, and 8 bases separated the two germline ends. CDR3 length: 13 residues. Germline CDR1 SQVTM, CDR2 ANQGSEA. CDR3 sequence reads: CSAAGSGANVLTF. In DNA, the CDR3 is TGCAGCGCCGCGGGATCTGGGGCCAACGTCCTGACTTTC.

This clone was counted between two and nine times. CDR3 region: CASSATSGVYEQYF. In DNA, the CDR3 is TGTGCCAGCAGTGCGACTAGCGGGGTATACGAGCAGTACTTC. The chain uses TRBV6-5 and TRBJ2-7; 11 bases map to TRBD2. This CDR3 is 14 amino acids long. The V gene end was trimmed by 5 bases and the J gene end by 4 bases; junction bases not matched to a gene: 4. Germline V gene lookup returns CDR1 MNHEY and CDR2 SVGAGI.

This clone was seen repeatedly, ten times or more. The same CDR3 is also encoded by other DNA sequences in this sample. The rearrangement links TRBV4-2 to TRBJ2-1; the D is unclear. The CDR3 has 14 residues. Trimming took 0 bases from V and 4 from J, leaving 7 bases between them. The germline CDR1 and CDR2 sequences are LGHNA and YNFKEQ. Here the CDR3 reads CASSQEMGYNEQFF. The CDR3 DNA reads as TGTGCCAGCAGCCAAGAGATGGGATACAATGAGCAGTTCTTC.

The J gene is TRBJ1-2, the V gene TRBV18; D might be TRBD1 (6 bases). Germline CDR1 and CDR2: KGHSH and LQKENI. There are 12 residues in the CDR3. With 6 bases removed from V and 3 bases from J, the gap between germline ends came to 8 bases. The CDR3 DNA reads as TGTGCCAGCTCCGCAGGGGACTATGGCTACACCTTC. Translating gives CASSAGDYGYTF.

The chain couples TRBV7-8 to TRBJ2-3; D uncertain. Trimming pared 5 bases from V and 2 bases from J, leaving 11 bases between. The germline V gene encodes CDR1 SGHVS and CDR2 FQNEAQ. This CDR3 has 14 amino acids. The CDR3: CASSPSWYTDTQYF. CDR3 bases: TGTGCCAGCAGCCCCTCGTGGTACACAGATACGCAGTATTTT.

This clone has just a few counts. The chain links TRBV27 to TRBJ1-6; D call uncertain. This CDR3 has 16 amino acids. V shed 3 bases and J shed 7 bases, with 16 bases lying between them. Germline loops: CDR1 MNHEY, CDR2 SMNVEV (reference sequence). The CDR3 reads CASSFLSAGGNSPLHF. The CDR3 DNA reads as TGTGCCAGCAGTTTCCTTTCCGCGGGAGGGAATTCACCCCTCCACTTT.

This chain links TRBV9 with TRBJ2-1; TRBD2 agrees at 11 bases. The V segment lost 2 bases and the J segment 2 bases; nucleotides outside the gene matches: 0. CDR1 and CDR2 (germline): SGDLS, YYNGEE. The CDR3 is 15 amino acids. The CDR3 region is CASSVSGRAYNEQFF. As DNA, the CDR3 is TGTGCCAGCAGCGTTAGCGGGAGGGCCTACAATGAGCAGTTCTTC.

The chain uses TRBV6-6 and TRBJ1-1, with 8 nucleotides matching TRBD1. The CDR3 runs to 15 residues. CDR1 and CDR2 from the germline V gene are MNHNY and SVGAGI (reference sequence). The ends lost 0 bases at V and 5 bases at J; junction bases unmatched: 5. This CDR3 reads CASSYSGQGLTEAFF. In DNA, the CDR3 is TGTGCCAGCAGTTACTCCGGACAGGGTTTGACTGAAGCTTTCTTT.

As DNA, the CDR3 is TGCAGTGTCCTCCGGGACAGATCCTACAATGAGCAGTTCTTC. Translating gives CSVLRDRSYNEQFF. This rearrangement joins TRBV29-1 to TRBJ2-1, with 7 bases fitting TRBD1. CDR1 SQVTM and CDR2 ANQGSEA come from the germline V gene. The CDR3 spans 14 residues.

This chain uses TRBV5-1 with TRBJ2-3, with D tentatively TRBD1 (6 bases). CDR1 and CDR2 (germline): SGHRS, YFSETQ. This CDR3 is 15 amino acids long. V lost 0 bases to trimming and J lost 0 bases, with 8 bases between them. CDR3 coding DNA: TGCGCCAGCAGCTTGGACAGGGCTAGCACAGATACGCAGTATTTT. The encoded protein is CASSLDRASTDTQYF.

In its sample, this clone was seen many times. The chain recombines TRBV2 with TRBJ2-7, with D possibly TRBD1 on 6 matching bases. Trimming removed 7 bases at V and 0 bases at J, with 10 bases between. From germline, CDR1 is SNHLY and CDR2 FYNNEI. The CDR3 runs to 13 residues. CDR3 DNA: TGTGCCAGCACCAGGACAGCCTCCTACGAGCAGTACTTC. Translation gives CASTRTASYEQYF.

The genes are TRBV2 and TRBJ2-3; no clear D. CDR3 length: 13 amino acids. Germline assignment: CDR1 SNHLY and CDR2 FYNNEI. Between the trimmed V and J ends, which lost 6 bases and 2 bases, there was a span of 9 bases. The DNA of the CDR3 is TGTGCCAGCAGCAGGCGCCCCACAGATACGCAGTATTTT. Encoded protein: CASSRRPTDTQYF. Looking up the rest from reference TRBV2 and TRBJ2-3 gives the full variable domain: EPEVTQTPSHQVTQMGQEVILRCVPISNHLYFYWYRQILGQKVEFLVSFYNNEISEKSEIFDDQFSVERPDGSNFTLKIRSTKLEDSAMYFCASSRRPTDTQYFGPGTRLTVL.

The chain recombines TRBV30 with TRBJ1-1, with a tentative D call TRBD1 (5 bases). The V end lost 5 bases, the J end lost 5 bases, and 12 bases lay between the germline ends. Germline values: CDR1 GTSNPN, CDR2 SVGIG (reference sequence). CDR3 length: 12 residues. The CDR3 sequence is CAWGNEGTEAFF. CDR3 coding DNA: TGTGCCTGGGGTAACGAGGGGACTGAAGCTTTCTTT. The full variable domain, its missing parts supplied by reference TRBV30 and TRBJ1-1, is SQTIHQWPATLVQPVGSPLSLECTVEGTSNPNLYWYRQAAGRGLQLLFYSVGIGQISSEVPQNLSASRPQDRQFILSSKKLLLSDSGFYLCAWGNEGTEAFFGQGTRLTVV.